The clone carrying this T cell receptor (beta chain) was recorded a few times. CDR3 size: 12 residues. V dropped 5 bases and J dropped 3 bases, with 8 bases sitting between them. This record belongs to a study of metastatic and nonmetastatic thyroid tumors. About the study: Comparison of repertoires was carried out across blood and tumor or nodule tissue from malignant and benign thyroid patients.

Until they underwent thyroid surgery, no patient had received any treatment. TCRdb re-processed the PCR reads through MiXCR. The sample lists tens of thousands of clones; over 9.5% were seen once. The source material was blood. This sequence originates from a female donor with papillary thyroid cancer or a benign thyroid nodule (not recorded which). Some clones in this sample may be carry-over from other donors' samples. The chain employs TRBV12-3 or TRBV12-4 and TRBJ2-7; maybe TRBD1 (5 bases). DNA of the CDR3: TGTGCCAGCAGTGGAGACAGCTACGAGCAGTACTTC. Translating it yields CASSGDSYEQYF.